Reported below is one T cell receptor beta chain. This clone's antigen is unknown. No base quality information exists; no much larger clone differs at one position. Donors were 39 systemically healthy Caucasian individuals from Russia aged roughly 6 to 100 years. Each donor gave 9 to 10 milliliters of peripheral blood, collected into EDTA-treated Vacutainer tubes. PBMCs were isolated by Ficoll-Paque density-gradient centrifugation, with at least 6 million obtained per sample. Total RNA was extracted from PBMCs with Trizol reagent, with at least 5 micrograms obtained per sample. For every donor, an aliquot of PBMCs went through flow cytometry to measure the percentages of naive CD45RAhigh/CD27high T cells. A distance of 12 bases separates the germline ends of V and J, which lose 2 bases and 8 bases respectively. From a lookup of the germline V gene (reference sequence), CDR1 and CDR2 are GTSNPN and SVGIG. The CDR3 runs 12 amino acids, cysteine and phenylalanine included. The retained sequence is limited to the CDR3, 36 bases, with the frame set at the first base.

These data originate in a study of blood T cells in healthy people across ages (dated by TCRdb to the mid-2010s). The study in broad terms: In model experiments, template switching captured about one uniquely barcoded TCR beta cDNA molecule for every two T cells. Age-related changes in TCR beta repertoire diversity were measured in the study by deep sequencing normalized with unique cDNA molecular identifiers. Donors of different ages were randomly distributed across sequencing lanes to avoid experimental bias. Two additional independent replicas of 1 million unique cDNA reads from the same blood draw were analyzed for two donors (one aged 18 to 29 and one aged 80 or older). Four age groups were formed from the donors: young (average 16 years), middle-aged (around 39), aged (around 68) and long-lived (approximately 78).

The library relied on 5' RACE. The run used an Illumina HiSeq 2500. A second roughly 6 to 12 cycle PCR used a sample-barcoded 5' primer and a J-beta primer mix. A template-switch 5' adaptor carrying 12 random nucleotides introduced a unique molecular identifier onto each TCR beta cDNA molecule. Each sample yielded at least 2.5 million CDR3-containing paired-end reads. The Mint cDNA synthesis kit, primed by a TRBC-specific oligonucleotide, was used to synthesize first-strand cDNA from all RNA. Following uracil-DNA glycosylase treatment, all cDNA underwent a first 18-cycle PCR with the universal primers M1SS and BC2_uni_R. The source study handled its data this way. Each sample was normalized by randomly selecting 1 million high-quality reads, each carrying a distinct molecular identifier. Reads with shared molecular identifiers were discarded instead of being binned into consensus sequences. CDR3 identification, clonotype clustering and error correction used MiTCR with a Q25 quality threshold and the strictest error-elimination algorithm. A nonparametric unseen species model using Euler transformation provided a lower-bound estimate of total TCR beta diversity. TCRdb's own reprocessing of the public reads used fastp at Q25 and MiXCR and kept productive beta chains. Here each entry gathers all rows of one CDR3 protein and keeps the most common genes and DNA. TCRdb's processing, not the authors' own work, is the source of the V and J calls. Here the sample has 550,000 to 800,000 distinct CDR3 sequences; about a third occur a single time. The ten largest clones add up to approximately 15% of the sample.

Overall study outcomes, separate from this receptor: Donor CMV infection status was unknown, potentially confounding age-related changes in expanded clonotypes. Total diversity estimates from one million sequenced T cells were considered lower bounds and underestimates. Compared with the aged group, the long-lived group had more naive CD4+ T cells, fewer expanded clones and increased TCR diversity, a pattern suggesting age selection. As age increased, observed TCR beta diversity per million T cells dropped in a roughly linear way, and a significant reduction was already evident by age 40. There was a strong correlation between observed TCR beta diversity and the percentage of naive T cells measured by flow cytometry. Since profiling was done on bulk unsorted PBMCs, naive and antigen-experienced compartments could not be conclusively compared.

The rearrangement combines TRBV30 with TRBJ1-2; the D region possibly corresponds to TRBD1 (5 bases align). The receptor's source is an elderly woman in good health. Donor details come from another sample of the same person, matched by shared clones. Sequencing was carried out using blood. The encoded CDR3 is CAWSSGTGGYTF. The bases read TGTGCCTGGAGTTCCGGGACCGGGGGCTACACCTTC.